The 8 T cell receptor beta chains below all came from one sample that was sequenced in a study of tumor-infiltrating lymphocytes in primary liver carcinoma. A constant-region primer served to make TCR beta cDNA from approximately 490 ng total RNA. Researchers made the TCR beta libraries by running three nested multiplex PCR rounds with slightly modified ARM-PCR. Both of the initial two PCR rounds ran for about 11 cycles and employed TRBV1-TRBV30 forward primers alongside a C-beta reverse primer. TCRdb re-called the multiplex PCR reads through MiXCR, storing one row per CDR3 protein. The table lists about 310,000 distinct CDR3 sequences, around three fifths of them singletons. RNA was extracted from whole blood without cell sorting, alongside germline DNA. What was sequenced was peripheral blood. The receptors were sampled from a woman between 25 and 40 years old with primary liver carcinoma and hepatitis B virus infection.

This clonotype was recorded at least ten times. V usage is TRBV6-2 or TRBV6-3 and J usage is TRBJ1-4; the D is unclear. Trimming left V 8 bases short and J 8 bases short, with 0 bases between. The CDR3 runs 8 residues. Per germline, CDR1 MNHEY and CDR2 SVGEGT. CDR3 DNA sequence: TGTGCCAGCGAAAAACTGTTTTTT. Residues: CASEKLFF.

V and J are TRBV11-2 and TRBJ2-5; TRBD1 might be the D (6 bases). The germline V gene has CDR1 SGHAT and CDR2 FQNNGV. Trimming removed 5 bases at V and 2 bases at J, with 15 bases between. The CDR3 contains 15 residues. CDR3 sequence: CASSLTWTAQETQYF. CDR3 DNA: TGTGCCAGCAGCCTGACCTGGACAGCTCAAGAGACCCAGTACTTC.

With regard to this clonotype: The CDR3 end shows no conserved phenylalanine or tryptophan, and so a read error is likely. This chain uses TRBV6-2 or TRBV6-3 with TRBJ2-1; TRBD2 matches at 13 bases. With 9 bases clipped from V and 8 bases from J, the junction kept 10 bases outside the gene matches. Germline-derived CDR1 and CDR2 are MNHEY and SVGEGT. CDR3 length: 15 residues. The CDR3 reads CASSSGTSGTYEQFL. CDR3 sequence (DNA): TGTGCCAGTTCATCAGGGACTAGCGGGACCTATGAGCAGTTCCTC.

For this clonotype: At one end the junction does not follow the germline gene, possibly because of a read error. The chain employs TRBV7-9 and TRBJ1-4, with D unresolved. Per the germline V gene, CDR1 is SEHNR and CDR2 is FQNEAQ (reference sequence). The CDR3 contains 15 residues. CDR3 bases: TGTGCCAGCAGCCCCGCGGCAGGTCTCAATGAAAAACTGTTCTTT. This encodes CASSPAAGLNEKLFF.

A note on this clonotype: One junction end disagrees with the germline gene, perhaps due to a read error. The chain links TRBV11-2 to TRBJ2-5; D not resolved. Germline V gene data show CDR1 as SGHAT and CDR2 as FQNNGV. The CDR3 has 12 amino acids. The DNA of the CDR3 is TGTGTCAGCAGCAGTATCCAAGAGACCCAGCACTTC. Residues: CVSSSIQETQHF.

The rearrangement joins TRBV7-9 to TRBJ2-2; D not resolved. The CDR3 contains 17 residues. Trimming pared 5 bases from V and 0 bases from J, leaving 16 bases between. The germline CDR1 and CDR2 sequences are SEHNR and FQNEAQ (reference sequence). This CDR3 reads CASSPHFDRSNTGELFF. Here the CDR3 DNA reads TGTGCCAGCAGCCCACATTTCGACCGATCGAACACCGGGGAGCTGTTTTTT.

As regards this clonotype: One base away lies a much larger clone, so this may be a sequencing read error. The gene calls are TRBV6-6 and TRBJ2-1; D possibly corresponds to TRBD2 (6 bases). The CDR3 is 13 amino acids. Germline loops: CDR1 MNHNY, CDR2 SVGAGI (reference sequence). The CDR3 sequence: CVSSRGTSNEQFF. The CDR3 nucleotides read TGTGTCAGCAGCAGAGGGACTTCCAATGAGCAGTTCTTC.

CDR3: CASLLRQGGAKNIQYF. The CDR3, as DNA: TGTGCCAGCCTGCTCCGACAGGGGGGAGCCAAAAACATTCAGTACTTC. J is TRBJ2-4 and V is TRBV2, with 9 bases identical to TRBD1. Germline-derived CDR1 and CDR2 are SNHLY and FYNNEI. CDR3 length: 16 residues. V lost 8 bases to trimming and J lost 0 bases; unmatched junction nucleotides: 8.